This T cell receptor (beta chain) was recovered during a study of cytomegalovirus exposure and HLA in healthy donors. At the level of the study: A preliminary data release comprised roughly 80 million unique TCRs obtained from HLA-typed donors. Study-wide results and caveats: The records held CMV serostatus as the only immune exposure information. A later analysis revealed that TCR association rates differed between HLA loci, peaking at DRB1 and bottoming out at HLA-C.

It was with 60 Vbeta and 13 Jbeta primers that the PCR ran. The protocol was immunoSEQ multiplex PCR, while the TCRdb copy is restricted to in-frame clones and leaves out a portion. Recorded for this sample: 150,000 or so clones. Note on this clone: Its cognate antigen is unknown.

Germline CDR1 reads SGHRS; CDR2 reads YFSETQ. V was pared by 4 bases and J by 0 bases, with 17 bases between. This CDR3 spans 16 amino acids. This chain links TRBV5-1 with TRBJ2-7, with D perhaps matching TRBD1 (6 bases). The clonotype comes from a woman in her forties or fifties in good health and CMV-seronegative. The sample consisted of PBMCs. The CDR3 DNA reads as TGCGCCAGCAGCCCCCAACAGGGATCTACCTCCTACGAGCAGTACTTC. Protein product: CASSPQQGSTSYEQYF.